This entry lists 10 T cell receptor beta chains sequenced from one sample in a study of blood T cell repertoires in COVID-19 (dated by TCRdb to 2019 to 2021). Library preparation used the immunoSEQ multiplex PCR assay. In TCRdb, the immuneACCESS table is reduced to in-frame sequences with V and J assigned. These tables do not hold every clone; where another copy was compared, an unresolved V gene accounts for under half, and the others remain unexplained. This sample lists some 150,000 clones; around 83% were detected once. The ten most abundant clones make up less than 3.5% of the sample. Sequenced: peripheral blood. The source is a human donor with acute or convalescent COVID-19. The donor label of this sample is uncertain.

The V call is TRBV5-1, the J call TRBJ2-1; 7 bases map to TRBD1. V trimming: 0 bases; J trimming: 6 bases; junction bases outside the gene matches: 9. Germline assignment: CDR1 SGHRS and CDR2 YFSETQ. The CDR3 runs to 16 residues. CDR3 DNA sequence: TGCGCCAGCAGCTTGGACCCACAGGGGTTGGGCAATGAGCAGTTCTTC. Protein product: CASSLDPQGLGNEQFF.

This rearrangement joins TRBV7-8 to TRBJ1-2; 9 bases are a match to TRBD1. V dropped 1 base and J dropped 4; count of bases not matched to a gene: 10. The CDR3 contains 17 residues. CDR1 SGHVS and CDR2 FQNEAQ come from the germline V gene. The CDR3 sequence: CASSLGGLGQGPYGYTF. The CDR3 DNA reads as TGTGCCAGCAGCTTAGGGGGGCTGGGACAGGGCCCCTATGGCTACACCTTC.

V and J are TRBV7-9 and TRBJ2-7; D is uncertain. The V end lost 4 bases, the J end lost 6 bases, and 16 bases lay between the germline ends. The germline CDR1 and CDR2 sequences are SEHNR and FQNEAQ (reference sequence). CDR3 length: 14 amino acids. The CDR3 nucleotides read TGTGCCAGCAGCTCCCTCGTTGCCTCGGGCGAGCAGTACTTC. Its translation: CASSSLVASGEQYF.

This rearrangement joins TRBV20-1 to TRBJ2-3, with TRBD2 identical over 12 bases. V shed 3 bases, J shed 4 bases, and the junction held 5 bases outside the gene matches. The V gene's germline CDR1 is DFQATT and CDR2 SNEGSKA (reference sequence). The CDR3 covers 15 residues. The CDR3, as DNA: TGCAGTGCTAGTCTAGCGGGAGGGCCCGCAGATACGCAGTATTTT. Translated, it gives CSASLAGGPADTQYF.

A single count supports this clone. For the CDR3, the DNA is TGTGCCAGCAGACCTACCAGGACAGGGGACGAGCAGTACTTC. Translation gives CASRPTRTGDEQYF. This chain uses TRBV3-1 (or the pseudogene TRBV3-2) with TRBJ2-7; 9 bases match TRBD1. The CDR3 spans 14 residues. Germline values: CDR1 LGHDT, CDR2 YNNKEL (reference sequence). V lost 6 bases to trimming and J lost 5 bases; unmatched junction nucleotides: 8.

CDR3 nucleotides: TGTGCCAGCAGCTTATTAGGGGGACTAGCGCCCGGGGAGCTGTTTTTT. Encoded protein: CASSLLGGLAPGELFF. This rearrangement joins TRBV7-2 to TRBJ2-2; 10 bases are shared with TRBD2. CDR3 length equals 16 residues. The germline gives CDR1 SGHTA, CDR2 FQGNSA. With V trimmed by 2 bases and J by 6 bases, 6 bases remained unmatched.

V is TRBV3-1 (or the pseudogene TRBV3-2) and J is TRBJ2-1; D unclear. The CDR3 spans 14 residues. V was clipped by 4 bases and J by 0 bases, with 7 bases between them. Germline CDR1 is LGHDT and CDR2 is YNNKEL (reference sequence). CDR3 in amino acids: CASSRLSSYNEQFF. Written as DNA, the CDR3 is TGTGCCAGCAGCCGCCTTAGCTCCTACAATGAGCAGTTCTTC.

V gene TRBV28 combines with J gene TRBJ2-2; TRBD2 agrees at 7 bases. This CDR3 is 15 amino acids long. V trimming: 8 bases; J trimming: 5 bases; junction bases outside the gene matches: 11. CDR1 and CDR2 from the germline V gene are MDHEN and SYDVKM. The CDR3: CASLKGGAGTGELFF. In DNA form, the CDR3 reads TGTGCCAGCCTGAAGGGAGGGGCCGGAACCGGGGAGCTGTTTTTT.

The chain links TRBV14 to TRBJ2-3; 12 bases fit TRBD2. V was clipped by 4 bases and J by 4 bases; unmatched bases: 6. This CDR3 is built from 16 residues. Germline CDR1 reads SGHDN; CDR2 reads FVKESK. This CDR3 reads CASSPTSGSIADTQYF. The CDR3 coding sequence is TGTGCCAGCAGCCCGACTAGCGGGAGTATCGCAGATACGCAGTATTTT.

V and J are TRBV7-3 and TRBJ2-2, with a weak D call TRBD1 (5 bases). Germline V gives CDR1 SGHTA, CDR2 FQGTGA. The CDR3 consists of 13 residues. V was pared by 3 bases and J by 4 bases, with 6 bases between. The CDR3 spells CASSFRATGELFF. The CDR3 DNA reads TGTGCCAGCAGCTTCAGGGCCACCGGGGAGCTGTTTTTT.